These 28 T cell receptor beta chains originate from one sample sequenced in a study of Graves' ophthalmopathy and Graves' hyperthyroidism listed by TCRdb under 2018. The listed sequencing device is Illumina HiSeq 2000. For repertoire sequencing, TCR beta CDR3 regions were amplified from RNA transcripts. The first round was an RT-PCR using HTBI primers with the Qiagen OneStep RT-PCR kit, and this first round was followed by a second-round multiplex PCR, then size selection and purification. Starting from the raw public reads, TCRdb applied fastp trimming at Q25, assembled clones with MiXCR and retained in-frame beta chains. Every CDR3 protein is listed once, alongside the most common genes and DNA of its rows. The table for this sample lists more than 40,000 distinct CDR3 sequences; less than 65% of them were counted only once. Approximately 20% of the sample is taken by the ten largest. The sequencing input was peripheral blood. These receptors were obtained from an adult man with Graves' ophthalmopathy.

The rearrangement links TRBV20-1 to TRBJ2-7, with 11 bases matching TRBD2. The V segment lost 3 bases and the J segment 2 bases; nucleotides outside the gene matches: 6. In germline, CDR1 is DFQATT, CDR2 SNEGSKA (reference sequence). The CDR3 loop spans 15 amino acids. The CDR3, as DNA: TGCAGTGCTAGCTCGGGACTAGCGGATACCTACGAGCAGTACTTC. Translated: CSASSGLADTYEQYF.

The genes are TRBV7-8 and TRBJ1-5; no reliable D call. Germline CDR1 and CDR2: SGHVS and FQNEAQ. Between the trimmed V and J ends, which lost 6 bases and 15 bases, there was a span of 12 bases. This CDR3 is 10 amino acids long. CDR3 sequence: CASSTPFPHF. The CDR3 DNA sequence: TGTGCCAGCAGTACCCCCTTTCCGCATTTT.

This clonotype was recorded only once. The rearrangement uses TRBV20-1 and TRBJ1-1; D gene uncertain. The V end lost 4 bases, the J end lost 7 bases, and 10 bases lay between the germline ends. CDR1 is DFQATT and CDR2 is SNEGSKA in the germline V gene (reference sequence). The CDR3 consists of 11 residues. Here the CDR3 reads CSATRTNEAFF. In DNA, the CDR3 is TGCAGTGCTACCAGAACTAATGAAGCTTTCTTT.

The chain uses TRBV7-6 and TRBJ1-4; the D is unclear. The V and J ends lost 1 base and 8 bases respectively, with 14 bases between them. The CDR3 is made up of 15 amino acids. Germline CDR1 SGHVS, CDR2 FNYEAQ. DNA of the CDR3: TGTGCCAGCAGCTTAGTGCCCCGTCGAGGAGAAAAACTGTTTTTT. Translating gives CASSLVPRRGEKLFF.

This clonotype showed up just a few times. The chain joins TRBV20-1 to TRBJ1-2; 7 bases match TRBD1. Germline V lookup: CDR1 DFQATT, CDR2 SNEGSKA (reference sequence). This CDR3 comprises 13 residues. The J segment lost 6 bases and the V segment lost 3 bases, leaving 7 bases of the junction unmatched. The CDR3, as DNA: TGCAGTGCTAGGGAGGACAGGTACAATGGCTACACCTTC. Translation gives CSAREDRYNGYTF.

This clonotype appeared many times. This chain connects TRBV15 to TRBJ2-5, with a weak D call TRBD2 (7 bases). The CDR3 consists of 15 residues. V was shortened by 0 bases and J by 5 bases, with 13 bases between the two germline ends. From germline, CDR1 is LNHNV and CDR2 YYDKDF (reference sequence). CDR3 coding DNA: TGTGCCACCAGCAGAGATGCGGGGGCTGGCGAGACCCAGTACTTC. Protein sequence: CATSRDAGAGETQYF.

This clonotype occurred many times. The chain joins TRBV5-4 to TRBJ1-1; unclear D gene. Germline assignment: CDR1 SGHNT and CDR2 YYREEE (reference sequence). This CDR3 comprises 13 residues. V lost 3 bases and J 0 bases, leaving 6 bases between the germline ends. CDR3 nucleotides: TGTGCCAGCAGCTCTCCCTTGAACACTGAAGCTTTCTTT. Residues: CASSSPLNTEAFF.

This clonotype showed up many times. The chain has TRBV6-5 and TRBJ2-3; 9 bases align to TRBD2. This CDR3 has 17 residues. V was clipped by 6 bases and J by 1 base; unmatched bases: 11. The germline V gene encodes CDR1 MNHEY and CDR2 SVGAGI. The CDR3 DNA sequence: TGTGCCAGCAGACCCGGACTAGCGAGTCTACGCACAGATACGCAGTATTTT. It is translated as CASRPGLASLRTDTQYF.

About this clonotype itself: The junction shows a germline mismatch at one end, possibly a read error. The gene calls are TRBV19 and TRBJ2-1; no definite D call. Per the germline V gene, CDR1 is LNHDA and CDR2 is SQIVND (reference sequence). The CDR3 runs 14 residues. The CDR3 DNA follows: TGTGCCGGTAGTATCGAGAGCTCCTGCAATGAGCAGTTCTTC. It is translated as CAGSIESSCNEQFF. Filled out from reference TRBV19 and TRBJ2-1, the complete variable domain reads DGGITQSPKYLFRKEGQNVTLSCEQNLNHDAMYWYRQDPGQGLRLIYYSQIVNDFQKGDIAEGYSVSREKKESFPLTVTSAQKNPTAFYLCAGSIESSCNEQFFGPGTRLTVL.

This clonotype was observed many times. The junction does not match germline at one end; this may be a read error. The gene calls are TRBV6-1 and TRBJ2-1; D not resolved. CDR1 is MNHNS and CDR2 is SASEGT in the germline V gene. The CDR3 spans 12 residues. In nucleotides, the CDR3 is TGTGCCAGCAGTGCCTCCGACAATGAGCAGTTCTTC. The encoded protein is CASSASDNEQFF.

This clonotype was counted many times. The chain couples TRBV5-1 to TRBJ2-3, with 11 bases lining up with TRBD2. Germline V CDR1 and CDR2: SGHRS, YFSETQ. There are 18 residues in the CDR3. Trimming cost V 1 base and J 2 bases; bases outside gene matches: 9. CDR3 protein: CASSLRPASGGSTDTQYF. The CDR3 DNA reads TGCGCCAGCAGCTTGAGACCGGCTAGCGGGGGGTCCACAGATACGCAGTATTTT.

This clonotype was seen only a few times. This may stem from a read error, because a much larger clone lies one nucleotide away. J is TRBJ1-4 and V is TRBV6-1; maybe TRBD1 (5 bases). CDR3 length: 14 residues. Looked up from germline, CDR1 is MNHNS and CDR2 is SASEGT. V was shortened by 4 bases and J by 10 bases, with 16 bases between the two germline ends. The CDR3 sequence is CASSVGLFGGKLFF. In DNA form, the CDR3 reads TGTGCCAGCAGTGTGGGGCTCTTTGGGGGAAAACTGTTTTTT.

This clonotype was observed many times. CDR3 sequence (DNA): TGTGCCAGCAGCTTAGGGGACAGGGGGCTGAAGCACACAGATACGCAGTATTTT. It encodes CASSLGDRGLKHTDTQYF. The rearrangement links TRBV7-4 to TRBJ2-3, with TRBD1 matching over 12 bases. The CDR3 sequence is 18 residues long. Trimming removed 1 base from V and 2 bases from J; junction bases left unmatched: 7. Germline values: CDR1 SGHVT, CDR2 SQSDAQ.

This clonotype came up many times. It may be a read error: a sequence one base away is much more abundant. The chain combines TRBV6-6 with TRBJ2-7, with a possible D match to TRBD2 (6 bases). The CDR3 covers 14 residues. V was trimmed by 6 bases and J by 2 bases, leaving 14 bases between them. The germline V gene encodes CDR1 MNHNY and CDR2 SVGAGI (reference sequence). The CDR3 loop reads CASRLSGNAYEQYF. CDR3 bases: TGTGCCAGCAGACTTAGCGGAAACGCCTACGAGCAGTACTTC.

The J gene is TRBJ2-7, the V gene TRBV15; D gene ambiguous. The CDR3 covers 14 residues. Germline CDR1 is LNHNV and CDR2 is YYDKDF (reference sequence). V lost 1 base and J 3 bases, leaving 10 bases between the germline ends. The CDR3 DNA reads TGTGCCACCAGCAGAGTAGGAAACGGCTACGAGCAGTACGTC. Residues: CATSRVGNGYEQYV.

This clonotype was detected only a few times. The chain carries TRBV18 and TRBJ2-3; a possible D gene is TRBD2 (6 bases). The CDR3 runs 15 residues. The germline gives CDR1 KGHSH, CDR2 LQKENI. The V end lost 3 bases, the J end lost 1 base, and 11 bases lay between the germline ends. The CDR3 here is CASSPPTGGTDTQYF. The DNA for the CDR3 is TGTGCCAGCTCACCCCCAACGGGGGGCACAGATACGCAGTATTTT.

V is TRBV7-2 and J is TRBJ2-7; 8 bases line up with TRBD2. This CDR3 contains 16 residues. The germline gives CDR1 SGHTA, CDR2 FQGNSA. The V segment lost 2 bases and the J segment 3 bases; nucleotides outside the gene matches: 9. The CDR3 sequence: CASSLNPSGGLYEQYV. The CDR3 region has the DNA TGTGCCAGCAGCTTAAACCCCAGCGGGGGTCTCTACGAGCAGTACGTC.

At least ten counts were recorded for this clonotype. J is TRBJ2-1 and V is TRBV9; D is unresolved. Germline CDR1 and CDR2: SGDLS and YYNGEE. Between the trimmed V and J ends, which lost 2 bases and 10 bases, there was a span of 13 bases. CDR3 length: 13 amino acids. This CDR3 reads CASSVNILGEQFF. CDR3 nucleotide sequence: TGTGCCAGCAGCGTGAACATTTTAGGGGAGCAGTTCTTC.

This clonotype was seen more than once but under ten times. The chain recombines TRBV20-1 with TRBJ2-1, with 9 bases identical to TRBD2. Germline lookup yields CDR1 DFQATT and CDR2 SNEGSKA (reference sequence). This CDR3 has 13 amino acids. The CDR3 reads CSPGLAGNNEQFF. CDR3 nucleotide sequence: TGCAGCCCGGGACTAGCCGGGAACAATGAGCAGTTCTTC.

This clonotype was observed many times. The J gene is TRBJ2-7, the V gene TRBV4-2, with D possibly being TRBD1 (7 bases). From germline, CDR1 is LGHNA and CDR2 YNFKEQ. Trimming pared 1 base from V and 6 bases from J, leaving 13 bases between. The CDR3 extends over 14 amino acids. The CDR3 loop reads CASSQARGAGEQYF. DNA of the CDR3: TGTGCCAGCAGCCAAGCCAGGGGGGCAGGCGAGCAGTACTTC.

The chain links TRBV24-1 to TRBJ2-2; no firm D call. The CDR3 runs to 12 residues. The ends were cut back, 9 bases at V and 4 bases at J, with 8 bases in the middle. CDR1 and CDR2 from the germline V gene are KGHDR and SFDVKD. DNA of the CDR3: TGTGCCACCGAAGAGGTCACCGGGGAGCTGTTTTTT. This translates into CATEEVTGELFF.

The rearrangement uses TRBV20-1 and TRBJ1-2, with 9 bases lining up with TRBD1. Germline V gives CDR1 DFQATT, CDR2 SNEGSKA (reference sequence). The CDR3 is made up of 15 amino acids. The trim removed 1 base at V and 4 bases at J, leaving 7 bases unmatched. The CDR3 reads CSARVGTGMFYGYTF. The CDR3 region has the DNA TGCAGTGCTAGAGTAGGGACAGGGATGTTCTATGGCTACACCTTC.

With respect to this clonotype: Sequence at one end of the junction differs from germline and may be a read error. The rearrangement uses TRBV5-1 and TRBJ1-6, with D maybe TRBD1 (6 bases). From germline, CDR1 is SGHRS and CDR2 YFSETQ. This CDR3 region has 14 residues. CDR3 loop: CASSFGRGSSPLHF. The CDR3 DNA reads TGTGCCAGCAGCTTCGGCAGGGGTAGTTCACCCCTCCACTTT.

The J gene is TRBJ2-1, the V gene TRBV7-3; perhaps D is TRBD1 or TRBD2 (6 bases each). Germline CDR1 SGHTA, CDR2 FQGTGA. V gave up 3 bases and J gave up 7 bases, with 16 bases separating them. The CDR3 runs 15 residues. CDR3 sequence: CASSLAIPGANEQFF. CDR3 nucleotide sequence: TGTGCCAGCAGCTTGGCTATCCCGGGGGCGAATGAGCAGTTCTTC.

The CDR3 coding sequence is TGCAGTGCTAGTCGAACAGGTGAAGAGACCCAGTACTTC. Encoded protein: CSASRTGEETQYF. The rearrangement links TRBV20-1 to TRBJ2-5; a possible D gene is TRBD1 (5 bases). From germline, CDR1 is DFQATT and CDR2 SNEGSKA (reference sequence). V gave up 3 bases and J gave up 3 bases, with 11 bases separating them. This CDR3 contains 13 residues.

To note about this clonotype: Since the CDR3 does not end with the conserved phenylalanine or tryptophan, this likely comes from a read error. This rearrangement joins TRBV20-1 to TRBJ1-1; no definite D call. Germline lookup yields CDR1 DFQATT and CDR2 SNEGSKA (reference sequence). CDR3 length equals 14 residues. Written as DNA, the CDR3 is TGCAGTGCCAGAGTTCCAGGTATGAACACTGAAGCTTTCCTT. This sequence encodes CSARVPGMNTEAFL.

Ten or more counts support this clonotype. V usage is TRBV7-2 and J usage is TRBJ1-6, with D perhaps TRBD1 (6 bases). Germline V lookup: CDR1 SGHTA, CDR2 FQGNSA. Trimming left V 2 bases short and J 5 bases short, with 19 bases between. The CDR3 spans 18 residues. CDR3 coding DNA: TGTGCCAGCAGCTTATCAGGGTTACAGGACAGACATAATTCACCCCTCCACTTT. Its protein is CASSLSGLQDRHNSPLHF.

The chain recombines TRBV2 with TRBJ1-1, with D perhaps matching TRBD1 (5 bases). V dropped 4 bases and J dropped 1 base, with 19 bases sitting between them. The CDR3 runs to 17 residues. In germline, CDR1 is SNHLY, CDR2 FYNNEI. The CDR3 DNA reads TGTGCCAGCAGTGTCTTTGAGCAGGGTAGGGGGAACACTGAAGCTTTCTTT. Its translation is CASSVFEQGRGNTEAFF.